This T cell receptor beta chain came from a study of cytomegalovirus exposure and HLA in healthy donors. Study details: Early on, a data release was issued that held 85 million to 95 million unique TCRs from HLA-typed donors. Study-level findings and limits: It was around 160 TCR beta chains that were listed as cytomegalovirus-associated. The study dropped some indistinguishable V segments, TRBV6-2 and TRBV6-3 among them.

V shed 1 base and J shed 2 bases, with 8 bases lying between them. The CDR3 consists of 14 residues. Germline V gives CDR1 LGHNA, CDR2 YNFKEQ. As concerns this clone: No antigen is known for it.

The PCR ran on 60 Vbeta and 13 Jbeta primers. The data were produced by immunoSEQ multiplex PCR, yet TCRdb's version contains in-frame clones alone and is incomplete. The sample lists about 140,000 clones, 60% to 85% occurring once. This rearrangement joins TRBV4-2 to TRBJ2-5, with a tentative D call TRBD2 (5 bases). The source of this sequence is a man aged 35 to 55 in good health and CMV-seropositive. Material for sequencing was PBMCs. CDR3: CASSQVLGQETQYF. DNA of the CDR3: TGTGCCAGCAGCCAAGTACTAGGACAAGAGACCCAGTACTTC.